This TCR beta chain appears in the sequencing data of a study of T cells expressing NK-cell markers. Whole-study context: The study sequenced eight donors, seven HCMV-seropositive and one seronegative.

5'RACE template switching with UMIs generated TCR beta cDNA. TCRdb processed the 5' RACE reads again and assigns one entry to each CDR3 protein, with no DNA. The sample has about 460,000 distinct CDR3 sequences. Germline CDR1 DFQATT, CDR2 SNEGSKA (reference sequence). The CDR3 loop spans 15 amino acids. Worth noting for this clonotype: What it binds is unknown.

Study-wide points: Dominant NKG2C+ clonotypes accounted for roughly 1.0-8% of CD8+ T cells in several donors.

The clonotype was recovered from a woman between 50 and 59 years old in good health. The sequenced material came from blood T cells: a sorted CD56 or NKG2C T cell subset, CD4+ or CD8+ T cells, or bulk PBMC T cells (not recorded which). The chain is built from TRBV20-1 and TRBJ2-5; the TRBD1 assignment by TCRdb is unverifiable without DNA. The CDR3 spells CSARPRTGGIETQYF.